The clone carrying this T cell receptor (beta chain) was seen ten or more times. All patients reached thyroid surgery having received no treatment beforehand. These data are taken from a study of metastatic and nonmetastatic thyroid tumors. The CDR3 consists of 15 residues. Per germline, CDR1 MNHEY and CDR2 SVGEGT. V lost 6 bases and J lost 2; bases outside the gene matches: 5. TCRdb used MiXCR to call clones anew from the PCR reads. In the table there are 65,000 to 70,000 clones, approximately 15% of which are singletons. This TCR was sampled from a male donor with papillary thyroid cancer or a benign thyroid nodule (not recorded which). Some clones in this sample may be carry-over from other donors' samples. The V and J genes are TRBV6-2 or TRBV6-3 and TRBJ1-5; 9 bases are a match to TRBD1. Sequencing used blood. CDR3 nucleotide sequence: TGTGCCAGCAGACCACAGGGGGCGCGCAATCAGCCCCAGCATTTT. Residues: CASRPQGARNQPQHF.